This passage covers 9 T cell receptor beta chains from one sample sequenced in a study of T cell repertoires in cytomegalovirus infection. Via MiXCR, TCRdb re-called the reads, giving one row per CDR3 protein. The repertoire holds 250,000 to 300,000 distinct CDR3 sequences, with about 26% as singletons. Sequences were obtained from PBMCs. The source of these receptors is a human donor in good health (CMV status not recorded). Some clones in this sample may be carry-over from other donors' samples.

This clonotype appeared many times. V gene TRBV12-3 or TRBV12-4 combines with J gene TRBJ1-5, with TRBD1 as a possible D gene (5 bases). This CDR3 is built from 15 residues. V was cut by 1 base and J by 4 bases, with 11 bases left in between. In DNA form, the CDR3 reads TGTGCCAGCAGTTTAGAGAGGGGATGGAATCAGCCCCAGCATTTT. Translating gives CASSLERGWNQPQHF.

The V call is TRBV5-5, the J call TRBJ2-7, with 13 nucleotides matching TRBD2. The length of the CDR3 is 15 residues. Per germline, CDR1 SGHKS and CDR2 YYEKEE (reference sequence). The V segment lost 4 bases and the J segment 5 bases; nucleotides outside the gene matches: 6. The CDR3 bases are TGTGCCAGCAGCCGACTAGCGGGAGGTCTCCACGAGCAGTACTTC. This codes for CASSRLAGGLHEQYF.

The table lists this clonotype with many counts. J is TRBJ2-3 and V is TRBV6-1; 9 positions agree with TRBD2. The CDR3 has 15 residues. Germline V gene sequence: CDR1 MNHNS, CDR2 SASEGT. Trimming at V came to 6 bases and at J to 7 bases, leaving 11 bases not matched to a gene. As DNA, the CDR3 is TGTGCCAGCAGATGGGGCGGGGGGGCAGCAAATACGCAGTATTTT. It translates to CASRWGGGAANTQYF.

This clonotype occurred a few times. This chain connects TRBV19 to TRBJ2-1, with 8 bases aligning to TRBD2. CDR1 LNHDA and CDR2 SQIVND come from the germline V gene (reference sequence). The CDR3 covers 16 residues. V shed 5 bases and J 6 bases; nucleotides not matched to a gene: 12. The DNA of the CDR3 is TGTGCCAGTAGTCCCCTTCCCGCGGGAGGTCGCAATGAGCAGTTCTTC. Its protein product is CASSPLPAGGRNEQFF.

J is TRBJ2-1 and V is TRBV11-3; 7 positions agree with TRBD1. CDR3 size: 16 residues. V lost 4 bases to trimming and J lost 0 bases; unmatched junction nucleotides: 6. The germline gives CDR1 SGHNT, CDR2 YENEEA. The CDR3 sequence is CASSSGTANSYNEQFF. The CDR3 DNA reads TGTGCCAGCAGCTCCGGGACAGCGAACTCCTACAATGAGCAGTTCTTC. Using reference TRBV11-3 and TRBJ2-1 for the parts outside the CDR3, the full variable domain is EAGVVQSPRYKIIEKKQPVAFWCNPISGHNTLYWYLQNLGQGPELLIRYENEEAVDDSQLPKDRFSAERLKGVDSTLKIQPAELGDSAVYLCASSSGTANSYNEQFFGPGTRLTVL.

The chain joins TRBV20-1 to TRBJ2-3; 9 bases line up with TRBD2. Losses at the gene ends were 6 bases for V and 1 base for J; bases not matched to a gene: 8. Germline V lookup: CDR1 DFQATT, CDR2 SNEGSKA (reference sequence). The CDR3 is 15 residues long. The CDR3 here is CSASGTSLGTDTQYF. CDR3 DNA: TGCAGTGCCTCCGGGACTAGCTTAGGCACAGATACGCAGTATTTT.

The sample holds a few counts of this clonotype. The chain links TRBV2 to TRBJ2-3; possibly TRBD2 for D (5 bases). Germline assignment: CDR1 SNHLY and CDR2 FYNNEI. V gave up 5 bases and J gave up 2 bases, with 11 bases separating them. The CDR3 spans 14 residues. In nucleotides, the CDR3 is TGTGCCAGCAGTCAGACTACTTTCACAGATACGCAGTATTTT. This gives the protein CASSQTTFTDTQYF. Based on the CDR3 plus reference TRBV2 and TRBJ2-3, the full variable domain is EPEVTQTPSHQVTQMGQEVILRCVPISNHLYFYWYRQILGQKVEFLVSFYNNEISEKSEIFDDQFSVERPDGSNFTLKIRSTKLEDSAMYFCASSQTTFTDTQYFGPGTRLTVL.

The V gene is TRBV6-1, the J gene TRBJ2-1; TRBD1 is a possible D gene (6 bases). Between the trimmed V and J ends, which lost 6 bases and 2 bases, there was a span of 14 bases. Germline V CDR1 and CDR2: MNHNS, SASEGT. The CDR3 runs 15 residues. DNA of the CDR3: TGTGCCAGCAGGGGATACAGGGATCCCTACAATGAGCAGTTCTTC. This encodes CASRGYRDPYNEQFF.

This clonotype was detected a few times. The gene calls are TRBV20-1 and TRBJ2-5; 9 bases line up with TRBD1. Germline V gene data show CDR1 as DFQATT and CDR2 as SNEGSKA (reference sequence). The CDR3 length is 14 residues. After removal of 3 bases from V and 7 bases from J, the junction contained 9 bases not matched to a gene. The CDR3 DNA is TGCAGTGCTAGCCTTGTACAGGGGGCTCGGACCCAGTACTTC. Residues: CSASLVQGARTQYF.